The 24 T cell receptor beta chains in this list originate from one sample, sequenced in a study of blood T cell repertoires in COVID-19. Sequenced by immunoSEQ multiplex PCR; TCRdb stores in-frame clones only, minus some. The sample carries about 47,000 clones, 84% recorded once. Sequenced sample: peripheral blood. These receptors originate from a man between 45 and 60 years old with acute or convalescent COVID-19.

The chain carries TRBV15 and TRBJ2-1, with 7 bases lining up with TRBD2. Germline CDR1 LNHNV, CDR2 YYDKDF (reference sequence). CDR3 length: 13 residues. V lost 5 bases to trimming and J lost 4 bases; unmatched junction nucleotides: 2. In nucleotides, the CDR3 is TGTGCCACCAGCCCAGCGGGATACAATGAGCAGTTCTTC. Translated, it gives CATSPAGYNEQFF.

The chain recombines TRBV28 with TRBJ1-4; no firm D call. The V gene lost 2 bases and the J gene lost 5 bases, with 15 bases spanning the gap. The CDR3 has 16 amino acids. From germline, CDR1 is MDHEN and CDR2 SYDVKM. CDR3 coding DNA: TGTGCCAGCAGTTTACCACCAGCGGGTACGAATGAAAAACTGTTTTTT. The encoded protein is CASSLPPAGTNEKLFF.

The J gene is TRBJ1-5, the V gene TRBV28, with no clear D. The CDR3 is 14 amino acids. Germline values: CDR1 MDHEN, CDR2 SYDVKM. Trimming cost V 6 bases and J 1 base, with 10 bases left between them. The CDR3 DNA sequence: TGTGCCAGCAGCTTGAGTTACAGCAATCAGCCCCAGCATTTT. This sequence encodes CASSLSYSNQPQHF.

The V and J genes are TRBV3-1 (or the pseudogene TRBV3-2) and TRBJ2-5; D is unresolved. Looked up from germline, CDR1 is LGHDT and CDR2 is YNNKEL (reference sequence). This CDR3 has 13 amino acids. Trimming shortened V by 1 base and J by 2 bases, and 5 bases separated the two germline ends. The CDR3 bases are TGTGCCAGCAGCCAAGTACTGCAAGAGACCCAGTACTTC. It is translated as CASSQVLQETQYF.

The V call is TRBV10-3, the J call TRBJ1-4; the D gene is possibly TRBD1 (6 bases). The germline V gene encodes CDR1 ENHRY and CDR2 SYGVKD. This CDR3 spans 11 amino acids. The V and J ends lost 6 bases and 7 bases respectively, with 6 bases between them. CDR3 residues: CAIRDSEKLFF. The CDR3 DNA reads as TGTGCCATCAGGGACAGTGAAAAACTGTTTTTT.

The V call is TRBV7-9, the J call TRBJ1-4; D uncertain. The V and J ends lost 1 base and 8 bases respectively, with 14 bases between them. This CDR3 is 15 amino acids long. CDR1 is SEHNR and CDR2 is FQNEAQ in the germline V gene (reference sequence). The CDR3 DNA is TGTGCCAGCAGCTTAGGCCAGGCCCTTGGGGAAAAACTGTTTTTT. Its translation: CASSLGQALGEKLFF.

The V call is TRBV5-5, the J call TRBJ2-1; TRBD2 matches at 8 bases. V lost 3 bases, J lost 1 base, and 6 bases stayed unmatched. The CDR3 is made up of 16 amino acids. CDR1 and CDR2 (germline): SGHKS, YYEKEE (reference sequence). CDR3 protein: CASSSTSGPSYNEQFF. The CDR3 DNA follows: TGTGCCAGCAGCTCTACTAGCGGACCTTCCTACAATGAGCAGTTCTTC.

The V call is TRBV4-3, the J call TRBJ2-5, with TRBD2 matching over 9 bases. Looked up from germline, CDR1 is LGHNA and CDR2 is YSLEER. Trimming took 0 bases from V and 5 from J; bases not matched to a gene: 7. The CDR3 is 16 residues long. Here the CDR3 DNA reads TGCGCCAGCAGCCAAGAACGTGCGGGGGGGCGTGAGACCCAGTACTTC. It codes for CASSQERAGGRETQYF.

V and J are TRBV24-1 and TRBJ1-2, with 7 nucleotides matching TRBD1. CDR1 and CDR2 from the germline V gene are KGHDR and SFDVKD. The J segment lost 8 bases and the V segment lost 3 bases, leaving 20 bases of the junction unmatched. The CDR3 runs to 18 residues. The CDR3 DNA follows: TGTGCCACCAGTGATAAGGGCTCAGGCCTACAGGGGATGGGCGGCTACACCTTC. Protein sequence: CATSDKGSGLQGMGGYTF.

The J gene is TRBJ1-2, the V gene TRBV4-1, with 11 bases fitting TRBD1. The germline V gene encodes CDR1 MGHRA and CDR2 YSYEKL. The CDR3 totals 16 residues. V dropped 4 bases and J dropped 4; count of bases not matched to a gene: 8. The CDR3 here is CASSRTVGQGVYGYTF. CDR3 nucleotide sequence: TGCGCCAGCAGCCGGACGGTGGGACAGGGGGTCTATGGCTACACCTTC.

This chain joins TRBV29-1 and TRBJ2-3; 12 bases fit TRBD2. CDR1 SQVTM and CDR2 ANQGSEA come from the germline V gene. The CDR3 consists of 14 residues. V trimming: 6 bases; J trimming: 2 bases; junction bases outside the gene matches: 3. The CDR3 loop reads CSVRTSGVTDTQYF. CDR3 nucleotides: TGCAGCGTCCGGACTAGCGGGGTCACAGATACGCAGTATTTT.

The chain employs TRBV9 and TRBJ2-1; 10 positions match TRBD2. The CDR3 has 16 residues. Germline CDR1 SGDLS, CDR2 YYNGEE. The J segment lost 6 bases and the V segment lost 3 bases, leaving 9 bases of the junction unmatched. CDR3 nucleotides: TGTGCCAGCAGCGCCCTCGGGACTAGCGTCCTCAATGAGCAGTTCTTC. Translation: CASSALGTSVLNEQFF. Full variable domain (outside the CDR3, taken from reference TRBV9 and TRBJ2-1): DSGVTQTPKHLITATGQRVTLRCSPRSGDLSVYWYQQSLDQGLQFLIQYYNGEERAKGNILERFSAQQFPDLHSELNLSSLELGDSALYFCASSALGTSVLNEQFFGPGTRLTVL.

The genes are TRBV6-5 and TRBJ1-1; a possible D gene is TRBD1 (6 bases). This CDR3 has 14 amino acids. Trimming removed 4 bases at V and 0 bases at J, with 9 bases between. Per the germline V gene, CDR1 is MNHEY and CDR2 is SVGAGI. CDR3 residues: CASSLDSMNTEAFF. The CDR3 DNA follows: TGTGCCAGCAGTTTGGACAGTATGAACACTGAAGCTTTCTTT.

The chain is built from TRBV7-2 and TRBJ1-6; 10 bases agree with TRBD1. CDR3 size: 16 residues. Per germline, CDR1 SGHTA and CDR2 FQGNSA. Losses at the gene ends were 5 bases for V and 11 bases for J; bases not matched to a gene: 12. CDR3 region: CASSRRTSGQGPPLHF. DNA of the CDR3: TGTGCCAGCAGCAGACGAACTTCGGGACAGGGGCCACCCCTCCACTTT.

The rearrangement joins TRBV27 to TRBJ2-7, with TRBD1 identical over 8 bases. Germline values: CDR1 MNHEY, CDR2 SMNVEV (reference sequence). The V gene end was trimmed by 1 base and the J gene end by 4 bases; junction bases not matched to a gene: 12. The CDR3 has 17 residues. CDR3 bases: TGTGCCAGCAGTTTATATATTGGACAGGGACCGGTTTACGAGCAGTACTTC. Residues: CASSLYIGQGPVYEQYF.

The chain uses TRBV6-5 and TRBJ1-1, with D possibly matching TRBD1 (5 bases). V lost 0 bases to trimming and J lost 9 bases, with 17 bases between them. Germline CDR1 is MNHEY and CDR2 is SVGAGI. The CDR3 spans 15 residues. The chain's CDR3 is CASSYSGGTGRQAFF. The CDR3, as DNA: TGTGCCAGCAGTTACTCGGGCGGGACGGGTCGGCAAGCTTTCTTT.

The chain couples TRBV19 to TRBJ1-5, with D perhaps TRBD1 (6 bases). The CDR3 loop spans 11 amino acids. In germline, CDR1 is LNHDA, CDR2 SQIVND (reference sequence). V lost 6 bases, J lost 11 bases, and 11 bases lay in between. For the CDR3, the DNA is TGTGCCAGTAGCCAACGGGACACCCAGCATTTT. Translating gives CASSQRDTQHF.

The chain carries TRBV19 and TRBJ2-4; D is unresolved. The CDR3 totals 16 residues. V gave up 1 base and J gave up 2 bases, with 12 bases separating them. CDR1 and CDR2 from the germline V gene are LNHDA and SQIVND (reference sequence). This chain's CDR3 is CASSIVADWSKNIQYF. The CDR3 DNA is TGTGCCAGTAGTATAGTTGCCGACTGGTCCAAAAACATTCAGTACTTC.

V and J are TRBV2 and TRBJ2-7; 8 nucleotides line up with TRBD2. This CDR3 has 14 residues. Germline V gives CDR1 SNHLY, CDR2 FYNNEI. V shed 3 bases, J shed 3 bases, and the junction held 4 bases outside the gene matches. CDR3 in DNA: TGTGCCAGCAGTGAGGTTAGCGGGATCTACGAGCAGTACTTC. Protein: CASSEVSGIYEQYF. The full variable domain, its missing parts supplied by reference TRBV2 and TRBJ2-7, is EPEVTQTPSHQVTQMGQEVILRCVPISNHLYFYWYRQILGQKVEFLVSFYNNEISEKSEIFDDQFSVERPDGSNFTLKIRSTKLEDSAMYFCASSEVSGIYEQYFGPGTRLTVT.

The rearrangement links TRBV28 to TRBJ1-5; 7 bases are shared with TRBD1. V lost 6 bases and J lost 3; bases outside the gene matches: 8. This CDR3 has 15 residues. In germline, CDR1 is MDHEN, CDR2 SYDVKM. The CDR3 DNA follows: TGTGCCAGCAGCCGTGGACAGGTGCCCAATCAGCCCCAGCATTTT. Its protein product is CASSRGQVPNQPQHF.

The gene calls are TRBV27 and TRBJ2-2; TRBD1 is a possible D gene (5 bases). The V end was cut by 2 bases, the J end by 7 bases, with 11 bases between. The CDR3 consists of 14 residues. Per the germline V gene, CDR1 is MNHEY and CDR2 is SMNVEV (reference sequence). As DNA, the CDR3 is TGTGCCAGCAGTTTAGCAGGGTACGGCGGGGAGCTGTTTTTT. The encoded protein is CASSLAGYGGELFF.

The J gene is TRBJ2-7, the V gene TRBV28; D may be TRBD2 (6 bases). Germline CDR1 reads MDHEN; CDR2 reads SYDVKM. CDR3 length: 16 amino acids. V lost 2 bases to trimming and J lost 2 bases, with 16 bases between them. The DNA of the CDR3 is TGTGCCAGCAGTTTAACTAGCCTATCAAGACCCTACGAGCAGTACTTC. Translated: CASSLTSLSRPYEQYF.

The chain combines TRBV3-1 (or the pseudogene TRBV3-2) with TRBJ2-1; 13 bases match TRBD2. With V trimmed by 6 bases and J by 10 bases, 12 bases remained unmatched. The CDR3 is made up of 16 amino acids. Germline V gives CDR1 LGHDT, CDR2 YNNKEL (reference sequence). The CDR3 DNA sequence: TGTGCCAGCAGTCCACCCGGGACTAGCGGGGCGCAAGAGCAGTTCTTC. Protein: CASSPPGTSGAQEQFF.

The V call is TRBV29-1, the J call TRBJ1-1; no clear D gene. The V and J ends lost 6 bases and 5 bases respectively, with 10 bases between them. Germline V CDR1 and CDR2: SQVTM, ANQGSEA. This CDR3 comprises 11 residues. CDR3 DNA sequence: TGCAGCGTGTGGGGAGCAACTGAAGCTTTCTTT. Translated, it gives CSVWGATEAFF.